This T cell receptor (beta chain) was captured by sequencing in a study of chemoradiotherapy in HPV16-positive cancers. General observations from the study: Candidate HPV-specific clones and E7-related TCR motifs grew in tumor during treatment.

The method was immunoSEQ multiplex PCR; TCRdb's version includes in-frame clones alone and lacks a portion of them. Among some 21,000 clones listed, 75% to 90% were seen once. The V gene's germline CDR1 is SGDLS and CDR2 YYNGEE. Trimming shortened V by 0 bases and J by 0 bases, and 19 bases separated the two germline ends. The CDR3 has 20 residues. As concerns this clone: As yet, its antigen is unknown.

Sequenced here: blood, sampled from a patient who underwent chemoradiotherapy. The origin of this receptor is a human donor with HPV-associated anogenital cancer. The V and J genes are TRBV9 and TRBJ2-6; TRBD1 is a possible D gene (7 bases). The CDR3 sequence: CASSVGVEAGGTSGANVLTF. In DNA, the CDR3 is TGTGCCAGCAGCGTAGGGGTGGAGGCAGGGGGGACCTCTGGGGCCAACGTCCTGACTTTC. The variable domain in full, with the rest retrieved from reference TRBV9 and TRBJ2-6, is DSGVTQTPKHLITATGQRVTLRCSPRSGDLSVYWYQQSLDQGLQFLIQYYNGEERAKGNILERFSAQQFPDLHSELNLSSLELGDSALYFCASSVGVEAGGTSGANVLTFGAGSRLTVL.